The present TCR beta chain was sequenced within a study of blood T cells in healthy people across ages. A second PCR of 7 to 11 cycles used a sample-barcoded 5' primer and a J-beta primer mix. Each of the cDNA molecules was tagged by a template-switch adaptor with 12 random nucleotides. Per sample, CDR3-containing paired-end reads numbered at least 3 million. A single record per CDR3 protein comes from TCRdb applying MiXCR to the 5' RACE reads. The data contain fewer than 950,000 distinct CDR3 sequences, approximately 35% of them singletons. General study points: Observed TCR beta diversity showed a strong correlation with the percentage of naive T cells as measured by flow cytometry.

Of note for this clonotype: Its antigen is unidentified.

The sequence came from a man between 18 and 29 years old in good health. The specimen was blood.

The CDR3 DNA reads as TGTGCCATCAGTGAGCCCGAGGACAGGGTGGCGTACACTGAAGCTTTCTTT. Translated: CAISEPEDRVAYTEAFF. This chain joins TRBV10-3 and TRBJ1-1; 8 bases agree with TRBD1. The CDR3 loop spans 17 amino acids. J gave up 3 bases and V 2 bases, and 11 bases lay outside the gene matches. Per germline, CDR1 ENHRY and CDR2 SYGVKD.